Given below is one T cell receptor (beta chain) in context. Its antigen is unidentified. This sample was included in a study of fetal regulatory T cell absence and autoimmunity. V lost 6 bases and J lost 5; bases outside the gene matches: 15. CDR1 is SGHTA, CDR2 FQGNSA, per germline. The CDR3 contains 19 residues. Data came from immunoSEQ multiplex PCR; TCRdb stores just in-frame clones and leaves some out. The sample lists some 44,000 clones, 70% to 85% occurring once. Study observations and caveats: The oligoclonal enrichment was interpreted as supporting antigen-driven pancreatic autoimmunity before birth in IPEX syndrome. Compared with cord blood, pancreas showed oligoclonal TCR enrichment, some clones over 85-fold.

Sequencing was carried out using cord blood. The V and J genes are TRBV7-2 and TRBJ2-1; 14 bases are a match to TRBD2. This sequence was found in a newborn boy with IPEX syndrome. As DNA, the CDR3 is TGTGCCAGCAGACCGAAAGCCGGGACTAGCGGGAGTAGCCACAATGAGCAGTTCTTC. It codes for CASRPKAGTSGSSHNEQFF.